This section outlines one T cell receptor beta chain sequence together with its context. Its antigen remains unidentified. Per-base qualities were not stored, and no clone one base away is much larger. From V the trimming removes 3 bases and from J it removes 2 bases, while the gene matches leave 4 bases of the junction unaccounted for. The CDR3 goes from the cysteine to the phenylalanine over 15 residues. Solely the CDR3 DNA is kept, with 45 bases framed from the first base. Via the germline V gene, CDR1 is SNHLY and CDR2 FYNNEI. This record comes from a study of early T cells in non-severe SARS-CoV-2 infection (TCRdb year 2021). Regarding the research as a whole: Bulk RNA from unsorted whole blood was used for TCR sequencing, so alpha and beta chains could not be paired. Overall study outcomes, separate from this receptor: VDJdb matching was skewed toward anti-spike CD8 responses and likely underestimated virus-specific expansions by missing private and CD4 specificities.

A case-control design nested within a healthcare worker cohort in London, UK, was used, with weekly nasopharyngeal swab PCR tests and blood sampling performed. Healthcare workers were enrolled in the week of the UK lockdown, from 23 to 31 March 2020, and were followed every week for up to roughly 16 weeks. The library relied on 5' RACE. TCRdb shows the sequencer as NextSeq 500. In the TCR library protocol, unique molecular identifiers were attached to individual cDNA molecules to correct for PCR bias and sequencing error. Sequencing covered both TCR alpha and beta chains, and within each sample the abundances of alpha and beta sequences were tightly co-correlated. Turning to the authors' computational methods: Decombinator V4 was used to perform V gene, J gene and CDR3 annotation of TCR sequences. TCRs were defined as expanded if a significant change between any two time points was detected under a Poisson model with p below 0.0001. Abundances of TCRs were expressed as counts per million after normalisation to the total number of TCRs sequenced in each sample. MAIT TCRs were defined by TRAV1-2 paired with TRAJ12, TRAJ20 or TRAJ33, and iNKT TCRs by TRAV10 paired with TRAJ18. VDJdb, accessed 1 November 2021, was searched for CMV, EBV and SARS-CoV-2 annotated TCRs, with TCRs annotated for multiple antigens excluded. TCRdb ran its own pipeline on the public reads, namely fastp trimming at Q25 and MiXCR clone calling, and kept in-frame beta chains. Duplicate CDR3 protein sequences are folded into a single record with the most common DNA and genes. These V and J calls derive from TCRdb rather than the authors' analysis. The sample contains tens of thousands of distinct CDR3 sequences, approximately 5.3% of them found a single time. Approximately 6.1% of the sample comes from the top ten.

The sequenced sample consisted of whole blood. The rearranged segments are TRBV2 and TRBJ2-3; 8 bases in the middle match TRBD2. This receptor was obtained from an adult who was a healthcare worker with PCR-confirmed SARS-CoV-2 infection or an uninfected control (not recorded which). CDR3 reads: CASSDSGSLTDTQYF. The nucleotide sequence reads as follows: TGTGCCAGCAGTGACAGCGGGAGCCTCACAGATACGCAGTATTTT.